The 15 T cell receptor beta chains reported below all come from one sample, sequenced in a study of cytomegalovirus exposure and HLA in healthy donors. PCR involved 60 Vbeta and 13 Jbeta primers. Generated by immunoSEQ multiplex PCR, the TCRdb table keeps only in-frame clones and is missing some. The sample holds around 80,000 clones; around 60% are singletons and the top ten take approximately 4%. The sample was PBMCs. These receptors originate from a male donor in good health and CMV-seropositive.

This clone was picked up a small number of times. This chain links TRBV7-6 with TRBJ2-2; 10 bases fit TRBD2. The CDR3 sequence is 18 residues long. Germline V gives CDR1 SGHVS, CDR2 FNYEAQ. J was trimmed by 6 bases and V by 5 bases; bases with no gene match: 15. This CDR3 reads CASSAHLPTGLASGELFF. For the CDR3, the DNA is TGTGCCAGCAGCGCACACCTACCGACGGGACTAGCGTCCGGGGAGCTGTTTTTT. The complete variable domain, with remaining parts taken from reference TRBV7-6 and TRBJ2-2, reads GAGVSQSPRYKVTKRGQDVALRCDPISGHVSLYWYRQALGQGPEFLTYFNYEAQQDKSGLPNDRFSAERPEGSISTLTIQRTEQRDSAMYRCASSAHLPTGLASGELFFGEGSRLTVL.

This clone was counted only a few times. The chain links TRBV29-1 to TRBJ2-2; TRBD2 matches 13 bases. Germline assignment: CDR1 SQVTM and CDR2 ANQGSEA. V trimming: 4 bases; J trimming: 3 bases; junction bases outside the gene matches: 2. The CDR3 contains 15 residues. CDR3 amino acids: CSVAGLAGYTGELFF. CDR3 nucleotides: TGCAGCGTTGCGGGACTAGCGGGATACACCGGGGAGCTGTTTTTT.

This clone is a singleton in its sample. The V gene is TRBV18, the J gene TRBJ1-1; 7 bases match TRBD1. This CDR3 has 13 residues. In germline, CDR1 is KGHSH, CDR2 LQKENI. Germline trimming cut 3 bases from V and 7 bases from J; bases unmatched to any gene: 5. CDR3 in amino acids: CASSPGTDNEAFF. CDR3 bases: TGTGCCAGCTCACCCGGGACAGATAATGAAGCTTTCTTT.

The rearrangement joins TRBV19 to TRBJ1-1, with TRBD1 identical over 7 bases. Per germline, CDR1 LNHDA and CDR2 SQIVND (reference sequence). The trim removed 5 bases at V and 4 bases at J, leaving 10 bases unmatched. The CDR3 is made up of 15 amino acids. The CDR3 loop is CASSLRTTGSTEAFF. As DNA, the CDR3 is TGTGCCAGTAGTCTTCGAACGACAGGGAGCACTGAAGCTTTCTTT.

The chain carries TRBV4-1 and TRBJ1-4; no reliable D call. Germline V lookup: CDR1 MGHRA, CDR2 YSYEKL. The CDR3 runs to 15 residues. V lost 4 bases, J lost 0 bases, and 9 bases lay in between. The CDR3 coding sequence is TGCGCCAGCAGCCGGGCCCCGGCAACTAATGAAAAACTGTTTTTT. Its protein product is CASSRAPATNEKLFF.

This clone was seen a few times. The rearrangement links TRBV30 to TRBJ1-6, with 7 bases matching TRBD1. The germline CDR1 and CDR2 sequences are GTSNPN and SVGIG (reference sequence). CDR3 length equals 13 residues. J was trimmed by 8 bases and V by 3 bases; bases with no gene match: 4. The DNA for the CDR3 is TGTGCCTGGAGGGGGGACAGTGATTCACCCCTCCACTTT. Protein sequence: CAWRGDSDSPLHF.

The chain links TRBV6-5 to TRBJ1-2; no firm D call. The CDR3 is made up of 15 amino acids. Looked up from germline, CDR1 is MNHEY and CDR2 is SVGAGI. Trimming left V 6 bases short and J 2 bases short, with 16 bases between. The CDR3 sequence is CASRPPGGGNYGYTF. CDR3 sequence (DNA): TGTGCCAGCAGGCCACCGGGAGGAGGGAACTATGGCTACACCTTC.

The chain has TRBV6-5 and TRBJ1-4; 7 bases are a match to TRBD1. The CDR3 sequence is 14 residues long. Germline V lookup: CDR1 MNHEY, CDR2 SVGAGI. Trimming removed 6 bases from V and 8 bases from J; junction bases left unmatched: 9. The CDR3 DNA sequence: TGTGCCAGCAGGTCGACAGGGCGGAAGGAAAAACTGTTTTTT. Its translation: CASRSTGRKEKLFF.

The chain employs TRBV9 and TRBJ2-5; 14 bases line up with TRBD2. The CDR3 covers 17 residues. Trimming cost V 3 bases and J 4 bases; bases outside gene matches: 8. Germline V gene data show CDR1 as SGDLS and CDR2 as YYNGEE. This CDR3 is CASSGGRGLAGAETQYF. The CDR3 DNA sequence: TGTGCCAGCAGCGGGGGACGGGGACTAGCGGGGGCAGAGACCCAGTACTTC.

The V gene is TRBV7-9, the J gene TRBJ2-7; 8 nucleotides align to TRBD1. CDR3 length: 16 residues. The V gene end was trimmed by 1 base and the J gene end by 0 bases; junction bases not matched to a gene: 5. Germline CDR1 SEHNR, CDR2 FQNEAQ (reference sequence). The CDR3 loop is CASSLEAGGPSYEQYF. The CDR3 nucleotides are TGTGCCAGCAGCTTAGAGGCAGGGGGCCCCTCCTACGAGCAGTACTTC.

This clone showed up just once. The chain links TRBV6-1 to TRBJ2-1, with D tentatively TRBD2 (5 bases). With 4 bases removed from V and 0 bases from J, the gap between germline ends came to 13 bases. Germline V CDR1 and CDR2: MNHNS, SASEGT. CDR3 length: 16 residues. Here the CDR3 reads CASSGTSHSSYNEQFF. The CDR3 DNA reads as TGTGCCAGCAGTGGGACTTCCCACAGCTCCTACAATGAGCAGTTCTTC.

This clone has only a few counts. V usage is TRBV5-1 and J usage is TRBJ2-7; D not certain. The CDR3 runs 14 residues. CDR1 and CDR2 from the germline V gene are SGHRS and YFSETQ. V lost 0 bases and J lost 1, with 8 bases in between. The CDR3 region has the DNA TGCGCCAGCAGCTTGGTTCGGGTTTCCTACGAGCAGTACTTC. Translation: CASSLVRVSYEQYF.

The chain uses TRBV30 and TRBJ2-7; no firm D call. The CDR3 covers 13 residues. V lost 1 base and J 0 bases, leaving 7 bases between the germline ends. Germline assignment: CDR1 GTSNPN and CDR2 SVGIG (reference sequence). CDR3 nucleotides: TGTGCCTGGAGTGGGGCCTACTCCTACGAGCAGTACTTC. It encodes CAWSGAYSYEQYF.

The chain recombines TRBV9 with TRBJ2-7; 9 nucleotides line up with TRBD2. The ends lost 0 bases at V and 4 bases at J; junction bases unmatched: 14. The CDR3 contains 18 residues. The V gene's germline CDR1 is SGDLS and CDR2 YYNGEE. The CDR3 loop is CASSVGIGGGRGGYEQYF. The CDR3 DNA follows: TGTGCCAGCAGCGTAGGAATCGGGGGCGGGAGGGGAGGATACGAGCAGTACTTC.

Here the CDR3 reads CASSGQGKQPQHF. The CDR3 DNA sequence: TGTGCCAGCAGTGGTCAGGGAAAACAGCCCCAGCATTTT. The V and J genes are TRBV2 and TRBJ1-5, with TRBD1 as a possible D gene (5 bases). The germline gives CDR1 SNHLY, CDR2 FYNNEI. This CDR3 has 13 residues. Between the trimmed V and J ends, which lost 4 bases and 7 bases, there was a span of 11 bases. Complete variable domain (other parts from reference TRBV2 and TRBJ1-5): EPEVTQTPSHQVTQMGQEVILRCVPISNHLYFYWYRQILGQKVEFLVSFYNNEISEKSEIFDDQFSVERPDGSNFTLKIRSTKLEDSAMYFCASSGQGKQPQHFGDGTRLSIL.